This T cell receptor beta chain stems from a study of cytomegalovirus exposure and HLA in healthy donors. CDR1 is KGHSH, CDR2 LQKENI, per germline. Trimming removed 3 bases from V and 9 bases from J, with 15 bases in between. This CDR3 is built from 14 residues. The PCR ran on 60 Vbeta and 13 Jbeta primers. Using immunoSEQ multiplex PCR, the repertoire was profiled, and TCRdb retains in-frame clones only, with some absent. The sample has around 92,000 clones, under 85% seen once. Notes on this clone: Its antigen is as yet unknown.

Notes on the study in general: Altogether, 164 TCR beta chains were recorded as cytomegalovirus-associated.

The receptor's source is a woman in her 70s in good health and CMV-seropositive. The V gene is TRBV18, the J gene TRBJ2-1, with D maybe TRBD1 (5 bases). Input material: PBMCs. The DNA of the CDR3 is TGTGCCAGCTCACCTCTGGACATCTTGGGTGAGCAGTTCTTC. Its translation: CASSPLDILGEQFF. Looking up the rest from reference TRBV18 and TRBJ2-1 gives the full variable domain: NAGVMQNPRHLVRRRGQEARLRCSPMKGHSHVYWYRQLPEEGLKFMVYLQKENIIDESGMPKERFSAEFPKEGPSILRIQQVVRGDSAAYFCASSPLDILGEQFFGPGTRLTVL.